This T cell receptor (beta chain) was observed in a study of shared clonotypes between healthy human individuals. Background on the study: There were three CD4 naive, three CD4 memory, two CD8 naive and one CD8 memory plates per donor.

To note about this clone: Its antigen is not known.

For each subset, genomic DNA was distributed in equal portions over several immunoSEQ plates. The assay was immunoSEQ multiplex PCR, and TCRdb's table has in-frame clones only and misses some. The repertoire holds fewer than 850,000 clones, 90% seen once, with 30% to 40% in the top ten. Germline CDR1 SGHRS, CDR2 YFSETQ. Trimming removed 0 bases at V and 4 bases at J, with 12 bases between. This CDR3 region has 15 residues. General study findings and limits: It was only blood that was sampled, and tissue repertoires likely differ.

The J gene is TRBJ2-3, the V gene TRBV5-1; the D call may be TRBD1 or TRBD2 (5 bases each). Sequencing was performed on memory CD8+ T cells from PBMCs. Noted subset: CD45RO+ cells pooled with CCR7-negative TemRA cells. This TCR was recovered from a man aged 18 to 30 in good health. Some clones in this sample may be carry-over from other donors' samples. CDR3 sequence reads: CASSLEGVEADTQYF. The CDR3, as DNA: TGCGCCAGCAGCTTGGAAGGGGTGGAGGCAGATACGCAGTATTTT. Variable domain in full (rest from reference TRBV5-1 and TRBJ2-3): KAGVTQTPRYLIKTRGQQVTLSCSPISGHRSVSWYQQTPGQGLQFLFEYFSETQRNKGNFPGRFSGRQFSNSRSEMNVSTLELGDSALYLCASSLEGVEADTQYFGPGTRLTVL.